This TCR beta chain emerged from a study of shared clonotypes between healthy human individuals. Background on the study: Serving as donors were two women and three men, whose ages spanned 18 to 49. Per donor, three plates held CD4 naive cells, three held CD4 memory, two held CD8 naive and one held CD8 memory. Study outcomes and limitations: A generally larger estimated richness was seen in naive subsets than in memory subsets.

This clone showed up just a few times. Its antigen is currently unknown. A read error may produce the germline difference seen at one junction end. All donors qualified as healthy HIV-negative adults and had experienced no recent acute infections or vaccinations. The method was immunoSEQ multiplex PCR; TCRdb's version includes in-frame clones alone and lacks a portion of them. The table shows about 1 million clones, with 75% occurring only once. Looked up from germline, CDR1 is GTSNPN and CDR2 is SVGIG (reference sequence). CDR3 size: 9 residues. This chain links TRBV30 with TRBJ1-3, with D unresolved. The clonotype comes from a man younger than 35 in good health. The material sequenced was memory CD4+ T cells sorted from blood. The subset was: CD45RA-negative fraction. CDR3 sequence (DNA): TGTGCCTGGAGTGTGCGGACTAGCTTT. It is translated as CAWSVRTSF.